Given below is one T cell receptor (beta chain) in context. The antigen is unknown. The CDR3 runs to 16 residues. The germline V gene encodes CDR1 SEHNR and CDR2 FQNEAQ (reference sequence). Germline trimming cut 9 bases from V and 6 bases from J; bases unmatched to any gene: 19. The sample comes from a study of T cells after yellow fever vaccination. Generation of TCR cDNA used 5'RACE template switching (which added a universal primer site and UMIs). One entry per CDR3 protein results from TCRdb running MiXCR on the 5' RACE reads. The sample shows around 500,000 distinct CDR3 sequences, about a fifth of them seen only once. Study results and limitations: After the booster, over 95% of CD4 and about 90% of CD8 primary-response clones were re-detected.

The J gene is TRBJ2-7, the V gene TRBV7-9; 8 bases map to TRBD1. The clonotype comes from a man younger than 35 who received the YFV17D yellow fever vaccine. The sequenced sample was PBMCs, obtained approximately 20 days after the first yellow fever vaccination. The CDR3: CASPPPPGGLHFEQYF. CDR3 bases: TGTGCCAGTCCTCCCCCCCCAGGGGGCTTACACTTCGAGCAGTACTTC.